The next 6 T cell receptor beta chains were all read from a single sample in a study of CD8+CD57+ T cells in acquired aplastic anemia. It was genomic DNA that served as the template for profiling TCR beta VDJ and CDR3. TCRdb independently ran MiXCR on the reads; one entry per CDR3 protein. Here the sample spans some 150,000 distinct CDR3 sequences, roughly two fifths being singletons. Sequenced: sorted CD4+, CD8+, or CD8+CD57+ T cells (not recorded which) from PBMCs. The receptors were gathered from a human donor in good health, serving as a control.

The chain links TRBV10-1 to TRBJ1-5, with 8 bases aligning to TRBD1. J gave up 5 bases and V 7 bases, and 7 bases lay outside the gene matches. CDR1 is WNHNN, CDR2 SYGVQD, per germline (reference sequence). The CDR3 is 14 amino acids. CDR3 sequence: CASIRRGQDQPQHF. The CDR3 region has the DNA TGCGCCAGCATTAGGAGGGGACAGGATCAGCCCCAGCATTTT.

This clonotype was counted many times. The chain combines TRBV7-8 with TRBJ2-1; D unresolved. CDR1 SGHVS and CDR2 FQNEAQ come from the germline V gene. V was cut by 1 base and J by 6 bases, with 7 bases left in between. This CDR3 is 13 amino acids long. The DNA for the CDR3 is TGTGCCAGCAGCTTAGGCGGCCCCAATGAGCAGTTCTTC. Protein product: CASSLGGPNEQFF.

The gene calls are TRBV10-3 and TRBJ2-1, with TRBD1 identical over 7 bases. Germline V CDR1 and CDR2: ENHRY, SYGVKD. This CDR3 is built from 13 residues. V was pared by 6 bases and J by 12 bases, with 11 bases of the junction left unmatched. As DNA, the CDR3 is TGTGCCATCAGACCGAACAGGGGTAAAGGGCAGTTCTTC. This codes for CAIRPNRGKGQFF.

This clonotype was observed many times. The rearrangement links TRBV20-1 to TRBJ2-7; possibly TRBD1 or TRBD2 for D (5 bases each). The V and J ends lost 1 base and 6 bases respectively, with 16 bases between them. This CDR3 comprises 14 residues. Germline CDR1 reads DFQATT; CDR2 reads SNEGSKA (reference sequence). The CDR3 nucleotides are TGCAGTGCTAGAGCCCCGAGGGGAAACGGCGAGCAGTACTTC. This translates into CSARAPRGNGEQYF.

The sample holds many counts of this clonotype. V usage is TRBV9 and J usage is TRBJ2-7; 11 bases are shared with TRBD2. Trimming took 3 bases from V and 2 from J; bases not matched to a gene: 4. The CDR3 loop spans 15 amino acids. Per the germline V gene, CDR1 is SGDLS and CDR2 is YYNGEE. DNA of the CDR3: TGTGCCAGCAGCGCCACTAGCGGGAGCCCCTACGAGCAGTACTTC. Protein: CASSATSGSPYEQYF.

This clonotype was picked up many times. V is TRBV20-1 and J is TRBJ2-7; a possible D gene is TRBD1 (5 bases). CDR3 size: 13 residues. CDR1 is DFQATT and CDR2 is SNEGSKA in the germline V gene (reference sequence). V was cut by 4 bases and J by 0 bases, with 10 bases left in between. CDR3 bases: TGCAGTGCTACCAGACAGAGCTCCTACGAGCAGTACTTC. As protein: CSATRQSSYEQYF.